Shown below are 24 T cell receptor beta chains from a single sample sequenced in a study of cytomegalovirus exposure and HLA in healthy donors (dated by TCRdb to 2016 to 2017). To prepare the library, the immunoSEQ multiplex PCR assay was applied. A mixture of 60 forward primers for TCR Vbeta segments and 13 reverse primers for TCR Jbeta segments was used in the multiplex PCR. TCRdb carries this immuneACCESS record with in-frame sequences only. Its versions omit some clonotypes, under half of them owing to an unresolved V gene in the studies checked, with the rest unexplained. This sample comprises 200,000 to 250,000 clones, approximately 78% of them detected only once. Less than 4.5% of the sample is in the top ten clones. Sequenced: PBMCs. These TCRs come from a male donor in good health and CMV-seronegative.

The J gene is TRBJ1-1, the V gene TRBV6-5; tentatively, D is TRBD1 (5 bases). The CDR3 sequence is 13 residues long. Germline V gene sequence: CDR1 MNHEY, CDR2 SVGAGI. The ends were cut back, 7 bases at V and 4 bases at J, with 13 bases in the middle. The CDR3 reads CASIVGVATEAFF. Written as DNA, the CDR3 is TGTGCCAGCATTGTAGGGGTTGCCACTGAAGCTTTCTTT.

This clone was seen just once. This chain connects TRBV9 to TRBJ2-7; TRBD1 is a possible D gene (6 bases). Per the germline V gene, CDR1 is SGDLS and CDR2 is YYNGEE. V lost 3 bases and J lost 2, with 15 bases in between. There are 15 residues in the CDR3. The CDR3 DNA reads as TGTGCCAGCAGCGCCGAAGGGGGAGAGCCCTACGAGCAGTACTTC. Encoded protein: CASSAEGGEPYEQYF.

This clone was found a few times. This chain joins TRBV2 and TRBJ2-2; 12 positions match TRBD2. V lost 1 base, J lost 1 base, and 7 bases stayed unmatched. The CDR3 totals 19 residues. Germline values: CDR1 SNHLY, CDR2 FYNNEI. The CDR3 coding sequence is TGTGCCAGCAGTGAAGGACTAGCGGGAGTGTTTGGGAACACCGGGGAGCTGTTTTTT. Translation: CASSEGLAGVFGNTGELFF.

This clone was counted once. V gene TRBV28 combines with J gene TRBJ2-1; possibly TRBD1 for D (6 bases). The germline V gene encodes CDR1 MDHEN and CDR2 SYDVKM. There are 14 residues in the CDR3. V lost 4 bases to trimming and J lost 4 bases, with 11 bases between them. CDR3 bases: TGTGCCAGCAGTTCCCCCGACAGGTACAATGAGCAGTTCTTC. The encoded protein is CASSSPDRYNEQFF.

V usage is TRBV4-1 and J usage is TRBJ2-7, with 7 nucleotides matching TRBD2. Germline loops: CDR1 MGHRA, CDR2 YSYEKL. J was trimmed by 4 bases and V by 0 bases; bases with no gene match: 12. The CDR3 has 17 amino acids. This chain's CDR3 is CASSQEASGSLVYEQYF. In DNA form, the CDR3 reads TGCGCCAGCAGCCAAGAGGCTAGCGGTTCGTTAGTGTACGAGCAGTACTTC.

The chain recombines TRBV14 with TRBJ2-1, with TRBD2 as a possible D gene (5 bases). CDR3 length: 16 residues. V dropped 0 bases and J dropped 5 bases, with 14 bases sitting between them. Germline CDR1 reads SGHDN; CDR2 reads FVKESK. The CDR3 reads CASSQERLIGHNEQFF. In nucleotides, the CDR3 is TGTGCCAGCAGCCAAGAGAGACTAATAGGTCACAATGAGCAGTTCTTC. Looking up the rest from reference TRBV14 and TRBJ2-1 gives the full variable domain: EAGVTQFPSHSVIEKGQTVTLRCDPISGHDNLYWYRRVMGKEIKFLLHFVKESKQDESGMPNNRFLAERTGGTYSTLKVQPAELEDSGVYFCASSQERLIGHNEQFFGPGTRLTVL.

The V gene is TRBV12-1, the J gene TRBJ2-5; the table assigns TRBD2, which was not confirmed against the DNA. The last part of the DNA fits TRBJ2-7 better; the J call may be wrong. TRBV12-1 is flagged as a pseudogene. This CDR3 contains 10 residues. The CDR3 DNA sequence: TGTGCCAGCAGCCATCTCGAGCAGTACTTC. Translation: CASSHLEQYF.

To note about this clone: At one end the junction does not follow the germline gene, possibly because of a read error. The rearrangement uses TRBV7-9 and TRBJ1-4; the match to TRBD1 covers 9 bases. The CDR3 runs 16 residues. The germline gives CDR1 SEHNR, CDR2 FQNEAQ (reference sequence). CDR3 nucleotide sequence: TGTTCCAGCAGCCGGACAGGGGCACCAACTAATGAAAAACTGTTTTTT. It translates to CSSSRTGAPTNEKLFF.

This clone has only one observation. J is TRBJ1-2 and V is TRBV4-2; D is unresolved. Germline V gene sequence: CDR1 LGHNA, CDR2 YNFKEQ. This CDR3 has 11 residues. V was cut by 1 base and J by 9 bases, with 6 bases left in between. The CDR3 region is CASSQAGSYTF. The CDR3 DNA follows: TGTGCCAGCAGCCAAGCGGGGAGCTACACCTTC.

The chain carries TRBV27 and TRBJ2-7; 9 bases are a match to TRBD1. The CDR3 totals 17 residues. With 7 bases clipped from V and 2 bases from J, the junction kept 15 bases outside the gene matches. Germline V lookup: CDR1 MNHEY, CDR2 SMNVEV (reference sequence). CDR3 sequence: CASNGPTTGGNTYEQYF. The CDR3 DNA reads as TGTGCCAGCAATGGACCCACGACAGGGGGAAATACCTACGAGCAGTACTTC.

The gene calls are TRBV5-1 and TRBJ2-5; TRBD1 is a possible D gene (5 bases). The germline V gene encodes CDR1 SGHRS and CDR2 YFSETQ. V shed 0 bases and J shed 11 bases, with 11 bases lying between them. CDR3 size: 12 residues. CDR3 in DNA: TGCGCCAGCAGCTTGGAAGGGGCGATGCAGTACTTC. Amino acid sequence: CASSLEGAMQYF.

The chain has TRBV5-4 and TRBJ2-5; the match to TRBD1 covers 9 bases. Germline assignment: CDR1 SGHNT and CDR2 YYREEE (reference sequence). This CDR3 has 14 amino acids. Trimming took 5 bases from V and 4 from J; bases not matched to a gene: 6. The DNA of the CDR3 is TGTGCCAGCAGACAGGGGGCTGGGGCAGAGACCCAGTACTTC. Protein: CASRQGAGAETQYF.

The chain is built from TRBV2 and TRBJ2-3; 12 bases fit TRBD2. The CDR3 consists of 16 residues. In germline, CDR1 is SNHLY, CDR2 FYNNEI. V was clipped by 10 bases and J by 6 bases; unmatched bases: 14. This CDR3 reads CAIPSSGRGSVDTQYF. CDR3 nucleotides: TGTGCCATCCCCTCTAGCGGGAGGGGATCCGTTGATACGCAGTATTTT. Based on the CDR3 plus reference TRBV2 and TRBJ2-3, the full variable domain is EPEVTQTPSHQVTQMGQEVILRCVPISNHLYFYWYRQILGQKVEFLVSFYNNEISEKSEIFDDQFSVERPDGSNFTLKIRSTKLEDSAMYFCAIPSSGRGSVDTQYFGPGTRLTVL.

This chain joins TRBV25-1 and TRBJ1-4; D unresolved. The CDR3 consists of 16 residues. The V end was cut by 3 bases, the J end by 0 bases, with 11 bases between. Germline CDR1 MGHDK, CDR2 SYGVNS. This chain's CDR3 is CASSEASFATNEKLFF. For the CDR3, the DNA is TGTGCCAGCAGTGAGGCATCCTTTGCAACTAATGAAAAACTGTTTTTT.

This chain links TRBV19 with TRBJ2-5, with 7 bases that match TRBD2. J lost 5 bases, V lost 1 base, and 7 bases had no gene match. This CDR3 contains 15 residues. Germline loops: CDR1 LNHDA, CDR2 SQIVND (reference sequence). CDR3 sequence: CASSIGLGSGETQYF. The CDR3 nucleotides read TGTGCCAGTAGTATAGGGTTAGGTAGCGGGGAGACCCAGTACTTC.

The chain combines TRBV7-6 with TRBJ2-2; D possibly corresponds to TRBD2 (5 bases). CDR3 length: 15 amino acids. Germline CDR1 SGHVS, CDR2 FNYEAQ. V lost 2 bases, J lost 3 bases, and 10 bases lay in between. Here the CDR3 reads CASSLRGTHTGELFF. The CDR3 DNA is TGTGCCAGCAGCTTACGGGGTACTCACACCGGGGAGCTGTTTTTT. The variable domain in full, completed from reference TRBV7-6 and TRBJ2-2, reads GAGVSQSPRYKVTKRGQDVALRCDPISGHVSLYWYRQALGQGPEFLTYFNYEAQQDKSGLPNDRFSAERPEGSISTLTIQRTEQRDSAMYRCASSLRGTHTGELFFGEGSRLTVL.

V is TRBV25-1 and J is TRBJ2-5, with D possibly TRBD1 on 5 matching bases. The CDR3 extends over 13 amino acids. CDR1 and CDR2 (germline): MGHDK, SYGVNS. V gave up 7 bases and J gave up 7 bases, with 16 bases separating them. The CDR3 sequence is CASMLRGSATQYF. In nucleotides, the CDR3 is TGTGCCAGCATGTTAAGGGGCAGCGCGACCCAGTACTTC.

This chain links TRBV28 with TRBJ1-1, with a possible D match to TRBD1 (5 bases). This CDR3 comprises 15 residues. The V and J ends lost 8 bases and 1 base respectively, with 17 bases between them. Germline loops: CDR1 MDHEN, CDR2 SYDVKM. The CDR3 DNA follows: TGTGCCAGCGAAAACCTTGGGGGGGGGAACACTGAAGCTTTCTTT. The encoded protein is CASENLGGGNTEAFF.

This CDR3 reads CASSEGQGQETQYF. CDR3 coding DNA: TGTGCCAGCAGCGAGGGACAGGGCCAAGAGACCCAGTACTTC. The chain employs TRBV7-3 and TRBJ2-5; 9 bases line up with TRBD1. Germline V CDR1 and CDR2: SGHTA, FQGTGA. With V trimmed by 5 bases and J by 1 base, 2 bases remained unmatched. The CDR3 totals 14 residues.

V gene TRBV2 combines with J gene TRBJ2-1, with D tentatively TRBD2 (7 bases). This CDR3 spans 14 amino acids. Germline lookup yields CDR1 SNHLY and CDR2 FYNNEI. Trimming stripped 1 base from V and 7 bases from J, with 11 bases between. The CDR3 region has the DNA TGTGCCAGCAGTGAAGTTGAGGGGGGGAATGAGCAGTTCTTC. Its protein product is CASSEVEGGNEQFF.

The chain has TRBV29-1 and TRBJ2-6; D might be TRBD1 (6 bases). Germline values: CDR1 SQVTM, CDR2 ANQGSEA. The CDR3 sequence is 16 residues long. V was cut by 7 bases and J by 0 bases, with 16 bases left in between. CDR3 in amino acids: CSARDTGTSGANVLTF. The CDR3, as DNA: TGCAGCGCCCGGGACACGGGGACCTCTGGGGCCAACGTCCTGACTTTC.

The chain uses TRBV29-1 and TRBJ2-2; D is ambiguous. From germline, CDR1 is SQVTM and CDR2 ANQGSEA. CDR3 length: 14 residues. V was clipped by 6 bases and J by 2 bases, with 13 bases between them. The CDR3 is CSVVSTPNTGELFF. The DNA of the CDR3 is TGCAGCGTCGTATCGACACCCAACACCGGGGAGCTGTTTTTT.

V usage is TRBV6-4 and J usage is TRBJ2-3; weak D call: TRBD1 (6 bases). V was shortened by 6 bases and J by 4 bases, with 20 bases between the two germline ends. The germline V gene encodes CDR1 MRHNA and CDR2 SNTAGT. The CDR3 sequence is 16 residues long. CDR3 nucleotides: TGTGCCAGCAGGGCACAGGGCCTCAACGGTGCAGATACGCAGTATTTT. Encoded protein: CASRAQGLNGADTQYF.

The rearrangement joins TRBV5-1 to TRBJ2-2; 15 bases fit TRBD2. CDR1 is SGHRS, CDR2 YFSETQ, per germline. Losses at the gene ends were 3 bases for V and 6 bases for J; bases not matched to a gene: 12. The CDR3 has 19 amino acids. CDR3 region: CASSSGPGLAGGAAGELFF. Written as DNA, the CDR3 is TGCGCCAGCAGCTCGGGGCCGGGACTAGCGGGAGGCGCGGCCGGGGAGCTGTTTTTT.